Described below is a single T cell receptor beta chain sequence and its context. Generated by immunoSEQ multiplex PCR, the TCRdb table keeps only in-frame clones and is missing some. The sample shows 140,000 to 150,000 clones, under 90% of them seen only once. Germline loops: CDR1 LGHNA, CDR2 YNFKEQ. The CDR3 has 15 residues. Germline trimming cut 4 bases from V and 4 bases from J; bases unmatched to any gene: 5. The sample belongs to a study of blood T cell repertoires in COVID-19. The receptor's source is a human donor in a cohort sampled during active COVID-19. The chain links TRBV4-2 to TRBJ2-7, with 12 positions matching TRBD2. The sample consisted of peripheral blood. In DNA, the CDR3 is TGTGCCAGCAGCCCGCGGACTAGCGGGAATTACGAGCAGTACTTC. Translated: CASSPRTSGNYEQYF.